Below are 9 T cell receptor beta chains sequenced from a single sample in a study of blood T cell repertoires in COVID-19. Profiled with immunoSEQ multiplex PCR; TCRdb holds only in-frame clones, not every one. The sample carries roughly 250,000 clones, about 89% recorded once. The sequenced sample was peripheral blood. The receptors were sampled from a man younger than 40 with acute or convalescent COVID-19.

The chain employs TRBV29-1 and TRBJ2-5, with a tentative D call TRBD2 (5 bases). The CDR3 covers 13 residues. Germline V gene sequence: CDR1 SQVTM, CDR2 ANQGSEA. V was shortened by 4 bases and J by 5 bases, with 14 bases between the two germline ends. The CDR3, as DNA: TGCAGCGTTGGCGGCTGGACTGGGGAGACCCAGTACTTC. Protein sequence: CSVGGWTGETQYF.

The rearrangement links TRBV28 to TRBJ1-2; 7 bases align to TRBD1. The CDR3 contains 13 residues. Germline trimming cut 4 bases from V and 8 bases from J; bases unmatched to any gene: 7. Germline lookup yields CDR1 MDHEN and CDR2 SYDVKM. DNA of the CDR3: TGTGCCAGCAGTTCCAAGGGGGCGCACGGCTACACCTTC. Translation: CASSSKGAHGYTF.

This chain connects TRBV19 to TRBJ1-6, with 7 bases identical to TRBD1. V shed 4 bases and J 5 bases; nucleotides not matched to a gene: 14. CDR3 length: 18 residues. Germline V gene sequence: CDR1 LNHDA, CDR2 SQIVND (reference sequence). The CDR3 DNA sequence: TGTGCCAGTAGTACGCGAGTGGACAGGAGATACGATAATTCACCCCTCCACTTT. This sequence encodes CASSTRVDRRYDNSPLHF.

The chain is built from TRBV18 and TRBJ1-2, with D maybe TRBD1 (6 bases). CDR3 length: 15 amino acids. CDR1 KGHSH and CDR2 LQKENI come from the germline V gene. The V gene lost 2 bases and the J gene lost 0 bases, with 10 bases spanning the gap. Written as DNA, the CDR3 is TGTGCCAGCTCACCAGGGCCAGGGGCTAACTATGGCTACACCTTC. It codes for CASSPGPGANYGYTF.

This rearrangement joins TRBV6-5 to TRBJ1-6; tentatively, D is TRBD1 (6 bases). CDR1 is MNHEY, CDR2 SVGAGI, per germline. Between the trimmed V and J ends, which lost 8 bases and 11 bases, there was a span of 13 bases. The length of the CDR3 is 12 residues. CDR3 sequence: CASGIDRTPLHF. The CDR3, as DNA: TGTGCCAGCGGGATAGACAGGACACCCCTCCACTTT.

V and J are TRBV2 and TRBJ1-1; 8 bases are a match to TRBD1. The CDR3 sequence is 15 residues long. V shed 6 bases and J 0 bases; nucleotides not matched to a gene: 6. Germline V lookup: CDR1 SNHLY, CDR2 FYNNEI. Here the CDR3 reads CASRRGQAMNTEAFF. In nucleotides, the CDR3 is TGTGCCAGCAGACGGGGACAGGCCATGAACACTGAAGCTTTCTTT.

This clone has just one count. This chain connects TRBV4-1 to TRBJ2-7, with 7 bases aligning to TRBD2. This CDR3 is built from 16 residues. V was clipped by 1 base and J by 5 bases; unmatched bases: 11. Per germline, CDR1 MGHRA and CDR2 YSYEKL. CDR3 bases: TGCGCCAGCAGCCAAGGCGAACAGCGGGGTTCCGACGAGCAGTACTTC. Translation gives CASSQGEQRGSDEQYF.

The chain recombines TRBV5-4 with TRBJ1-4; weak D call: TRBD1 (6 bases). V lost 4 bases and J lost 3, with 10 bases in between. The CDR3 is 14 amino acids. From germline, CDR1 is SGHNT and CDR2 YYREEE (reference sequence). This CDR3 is CASSRQGSNEKLFF. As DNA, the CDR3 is TGTGCCAGCAGCCGTCAGGGGTCTAATGAAAAACTGTTTTTT.

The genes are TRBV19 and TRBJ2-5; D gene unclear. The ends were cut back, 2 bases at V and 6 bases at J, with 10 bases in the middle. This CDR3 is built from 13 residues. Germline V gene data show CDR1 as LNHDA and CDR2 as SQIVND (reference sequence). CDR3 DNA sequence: TGTGCCAGTAGTATATCCGAGCTGAAGACCCAGTACTTC. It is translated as CASSISELKTQYF. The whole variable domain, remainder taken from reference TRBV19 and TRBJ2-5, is DGGITQSPKYLFRKEGQNVTLSCEQNLNHDAMYWYRQDPGQGLRLIYYSQIVNDFQKGDIAEGYSVSREKKESFPLTVTSAQKNPTAFYLCASSISELKTQYFGPGTRLLVL.